Listed below are T cell receptor beta chains from one sample, sequenced in a study of OX40 agonist ivuxolimab in advanced cancers. The data were produced by immunoSEQ multiplex PCR, yet TCRdb's version contains in-frame clones alone and is incomplete. The profile covers about 61,000 clones, with about nine tenths appearing a single time and roughly 25% taken by the ten largest. Sample: CD4+ or CD8+ T cells sorted from blood, taken in a trial of the OX40 agonist ivuxolimab. These receptors all come from an adult with an advanced solid tumor such as melanoma, head and neck, liver or kidney cancer. The CDR3 runs from the conserved cysteine through the conserved F or W. The D gene is left open where the match is weak. Clone size is shown for a subset of rows, as once, few, many or a class of expanded clone.

J gene: TRBJ1-5
clone size: few
V gene: TRBV6-6
D gene: .
CDR3 protein: CASSSTVQPQHF
CDR3 DNA: TGTGCCAGCAGTTCTACGGTTCAGCCCCAGCATTTT

J gene: TRBJ1-3
clone size: .
V gene: TRBV6-6
D gene: .
CDR3 protein: CASSYVGGSGNTIYF
CDR3 DNA: TGTGCCAGCAGTTACGTCGGGGGCTCTGGAAACACCATATATTTT

J gene: TRBJ1-5
clone size: few
V gene: TRBV13
D gene: .
CDR3 protein: CASSFGSSNQPQHF
CDR3 DNA: TGTGCCAGCAGCTTCGGGTCGAGCAATCAGCCCCAGCATTTT

J gene: TRBJ1-5
clone size: .
V gene: TRBV12-5
D gene: .
CDR3 protein: CASGLRYGDGGNQPQHF
CDR3 DNA: TGTGCTAGTGGTTTGCGGTATGGGGATGGGGGCAATCAGCCCCAGCATTTT

J gene: TRBJ1-6
clone size: .
V gene: TRBV21-1
D gene: .
CDR3 protein: CASSKNYPGQGTSPLHF
CDR3 DNA: TGTGCCAGCAGCAAAAATTATCCGGGACAGGGGACTTCACCCCTCCACTTT

J gene: TRBJ1-5
clone size: .
V gene: TRBV6-5
D gene: .
CDR3 protein: CASSPTGNQPQHF
CDR3 DNA: TGTGCCAGCAGTCCTACAGGGAACCAGCCCCAGCATTTT

J gene: TRBJ2-3
clone size: .
V gene: TRBV10-3
D gene: .
CDR3 protein: CAISEGRPTDTQYF
CDR3 DNA: TGTGCCATCAGTGAGGGGAGACCCACAGATACGCAGTATTTT

J gene: TRBJ2-3
clone size: .
V gene: TRBV27
D gene: TRBD2
CDR3 protein: CASSFLAGATDTQYF
CDR3 DNA: TGTGCCAGCAGTTTTCTAGCGGGCGCCACAGATACGCAGTATTTT

J gene: TRBJ1-6
clone size: few
V gene: TRBV4-1
D gene: .
CDR3 protein: CASSQAFGSPLHF
CDR3 DNA: TGCGCCAGCAGCCAAGCTTTCGGGTCACCCCTCCACTTT

J gene: TRBJ1-2
clone size: .
V gene: TRBV29-1
D gene: .
CDR3 protein: CSVHPDLNYGYTF
CDR3 DNA: TGCAGCGTTCACCCCGACCTTAACTATGGCTACACCTTC

J gene: TRBJ2-1
clone size: once
V gene: TRBV7-9
D gene: .
CDR3 protein: CASRPGLHHEQFF
CDR3 DNA: TGTGCCAGCAGACCGGGACTGCACCATGAGCAGTTCTTC

J gene: TRBJ2-5
clone size: once
V gene: TRBV7-2
D gene: .
CDR3 protein: CASSLGPSAQETQYF
CDR3 DNA: TGTGCCAGCAGCTTAGGGCCTAGCGCCCAAGAGACCCAGTACTTC

J gene: TRBJ2-3
clone size: .
V gene: TRBV9
D gene: .
CDR3 protein: CASSGGGLGTDTQYF
CDR3 DNA: TGTGCCAGCAGCGGAGGAGGGCTTGGCACAGATACGCAGTATTTT

J gene: TRBJ1-2
clone size: many
V gene: TRBV15
D gene: TRBD1
CDR3 protein: CATSRMTGGYGYTF
CDR3 DNA: TGTGCCACCAGCCGGATGACAGGGGGCTATGGCTACACCTTC

J gene: TRBJ2-5
clone size: .
V gene: TRBV28
D gene: .
CDR3 protein: CASMGAVQETQYF
CDR3 DNA: TGTGCCAGCATGGGGGCCGTTCAAGAGACCCAGTACTTC

J gene: TRBJ2-1
clone size: .
V gene: TRBV7-9
D gene: TRBD2
CDR3 protein: CASSLGGLAAHNEQFF
CDR3 DNA: TGTGCCAGCAGCTTAGGTGGTCTAGCGGCCCACAATGAGCAGTTCTTC

J gene: TRBJ1-1
clone size: .
V gene: TRBV6-1
D gene: .
CDR3 protein: CASRNNYRHTEAFF
CDR3 DNA: TGTGCCAGCAGAAACAACTATCGGCACACTGAAGCTTTCTTT

J gene: TRBJ2-1
clone size: .
V gene: TRBV10-3
D gene: .
CDR3 protein: CAISEISLTHEQFF
CDR3 DNA: TGTGCCATCAGTGAGATCTCACTAACTCATGAGCAGTTCTTC

J gene: TRBJ1-3
clone size: .
V gene: TRBV9
D gene: TRBD1
CDR3 protein: CASSNPTGVDGNTIYF
CDR3 DNA: TGTGCCAGCAGTAATCCCACAGGGGTTGATGGAAACACCATATATTTT

J gene: TRBJ2-1
clone size: .
V gene: TRBV19
D gene: TRBD2
CDR3 protein: CASTPRTSGTFYNEQFF
CDR3 DNA: TGTGCCAGTACCCCCCGGACTAGCGGGACCTTTTACAATGAGCAGTTCTTC

J gene: TRBJ1-1
clone size: .
V gene: TRBV5-4
D gene: .
CDR3 protein: CASRPSTGGNTEAFF
CDR3 DNA: TGTGCCAGCAGACCGTCGACAGGAGGGAACACTGAAGCTTTCTTT

J gene: TRBJ1-3
clone size: few
V gene: TRBV7-8
D gene: .
CDR3 protein: CASSLGGSGNTIYF
CDR3 DNA: TGTGCCAGCAGCTTGGGCGGCTCTGGAAACACCATATATTTT

J gene: TRBJ2-2
clone size: .
V gene: TRBV5-4
D gene: .
CDR3 protein: CASSRRTWLGGELFF
CDR3 DNA: TGTGCCAGCAGCCGTCGGACGTGGTTGGGCGGGGAGCTGTTTTTT

J gene: TRBJ2-3
clone size: .
V gene: TRBV5-1
D gene: .
CDR3 protein: CASSLENTQYF
CDR3 DNA: TGCGCCAGCAGCTTGGAAAATACGCAGTATTTT

J gene: TRBJ2-7
clone size: .
V gene: TRBV4-3
D gene: .
CDR3 protein: CASSQGRVEGDSYYEQYF
CDR3 DNA: TGCGCCAGCAGCCAAGGAAGAGTGGAAGGGGACTCTTACTACGAGCAGTACTTC

J gene: TRBJ1-5
clone size: .
V gene: TRBV19
D gene: .
CDR3 protein: CASSLGHYSNQPQHF
CDR3 DNA: TGTGCCAGTAGTTTAGGCCACTATAGCAATCAGCCCCAGCATTTT

J gene: TRBJ1-6
clone size: few
V gene: TRBV6-6
D gene: .
CDR3 protein: CASSIDRIYYNSPLHF
CDR3 DNA: TGTGCCAGCAGTATCGACAGGATCTACTATAATTCACCCCTCCACTTT

J gene: TRBJ1-2
clone size: once
V gene: TRBV19
D gene: .
CDR3 protein: CASWAGDYGYTF
CDR3 DNA: TGTGCCAGTTGGGCCGGGGACTATGGCTACACCTTC

J gene: TRBJ2-1
clone size: once
V gene: TRBV11-3
D gene: TRBD2
CDR3 protein: CASDLAGVGEQFF
CDR3 DNA: TGTGCCAGCGATCTAGCGGGAGTGGGGGAGCAGTTCTTC